Sequencing of this T cell receptor (beta chain) was carried out in a study of control samples from healthy donors and cancer patients (dated by TCRdb to 2020 to 2021). This clone was seen only once. Its target antigen remains unknown. The record has no base qualities; no much larger clone is one base away. The CDR3 spans 18 residues, from the cysteine through the phenylalanine. Solely the CDR3 DNA is kept, with 54 bases framed from the first base. Looking up the germline V gene yields CDR1 MGHRA and CDR2 YSYEKL. Compared with germline, V lacks 2 bases and J lacks 7 bases; bases without a gene match: 15. Libraries were constructed by the immunoSEQ multiplex PCR assay. The table comes from immuneACCESS by way of TCRdb, which keeps in-frame sequences with V and J called. Part of the clones is missing from these tables; in studies checked, under half for an unresolved V gene and the rest for unknown reasons. The sample table records some 67,000 clones; roughly 91% of these occur just once. The ten largest clones capture about 19% of the sample.

Sample: PBMCs. The chain links TRBV4-1 with TRBJ2-3; 10 bases in between match TRBD2. This TCR was recovered from a man between 60 and 70 years old with lung cancer. The DNA is as follows: TGCGCCAGCAGCCAACTCGGCGGGACTAGCGAGGCGCTACATACGCAGTATTTT. The resulting protein is CASSQLGGTSEALHTQYF.